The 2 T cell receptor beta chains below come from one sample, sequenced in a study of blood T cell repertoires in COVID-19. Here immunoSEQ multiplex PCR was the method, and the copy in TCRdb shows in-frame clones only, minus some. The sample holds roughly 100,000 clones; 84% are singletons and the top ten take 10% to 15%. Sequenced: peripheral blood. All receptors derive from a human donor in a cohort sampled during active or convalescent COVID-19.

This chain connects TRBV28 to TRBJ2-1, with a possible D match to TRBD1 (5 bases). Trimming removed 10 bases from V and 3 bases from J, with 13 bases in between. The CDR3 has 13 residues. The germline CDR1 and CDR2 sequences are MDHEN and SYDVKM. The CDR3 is CATRQTNYNEQFF. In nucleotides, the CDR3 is TGTGCCACCAGACAGACCAACTACAATGAGCAGTTCTTC.

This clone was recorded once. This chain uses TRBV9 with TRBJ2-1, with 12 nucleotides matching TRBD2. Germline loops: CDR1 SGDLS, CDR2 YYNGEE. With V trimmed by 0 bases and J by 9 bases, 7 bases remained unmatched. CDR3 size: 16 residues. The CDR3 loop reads CASSVGLAGGQSEQFF. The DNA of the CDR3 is TGTGCCAGCAGCGTAGGCCTAGCGGGGGGGCAGAGTGAGCAGTTCTTC.